The 26 T cell receptor beta chains below come from one sample, sequenced in a study of CD8 T cells in ankylosing spondylitis. Each CDR3 protein gets one entry after TCRdb re-called the 5' RACE reads with MiXCR. Of more than 150,000 distinct CDR3 sequences detected, over 15% appear once; the ten largest clones hold more than 3.5%. The sample comprised blood, either unsorted or a sorted T cell fraction (not recorded which). Receptors were obtained from a male donor under 30 with ankylosing spondylitis or in good health (not recorded which).

This clonotype was found many times. The CDR3 DNA sequence: TGCGCCAGCAGCTTGTTGGTCGGGAATCAAGATACGCAGTATTTT. Translated, it gives CASSLLVGNQDTQYF. The J gene is TRBJ2-3, the V gene TRBV5-1, with D perhaps matching TRBD2 (5 bases). There are 15 residues in the CDR3. V gave up 1 base and J gave up 5 bases, with 14 bases separating them. CDR1 and CDR2 (germline): SGHRS, YFSETQ.

This clonotype came up many times. The V call is TRBV7-2, the J call TRBJ2-5, with 8 bases that match TRBD2. CDR3 length: 15 residues. J lost 2 bases, V lost 3 bases, and 5 bases had no gene match. Germline V gives CDR1 SGHTA, CDR2 FQGNSA. CDR3 in amino acids: CASSFAGRGQETQYF. CDR3 DNA sequence: TGTGCCAGCAGCTTCGCCGGGAGGGGGCAAGAGACCCAGTACTTC.

This clonotype was counted at least ten times. CDR3 protein: CASSPDWSYEQYF. The CDR3 bases are TGTGCCAGCAGCCCTGACTGGAGCTACGAGCAGTACTTC. This chain joins TRBV5-4 and TRBJ2-7; D unresolved. The germline gives CDR1 SGHNT, CDR2 YYREEE (reference sequence). With 4 bases removed from V and 3 bases from J, the gap between germline ends came to 11 bases. The CDR3 loop spans 13 amino acids.

Many counts were recorded for this clonotype. This chain joins TRBV6-4 and TRBJ1-3; 9 bases are shared with TRBD1. Germline CDR1 MRHNA, CDR2 SNTAGT. Germline trimming cut 3 bases from V and 3 bases from J; bases unmatched to any gene: 0. This CDR3 is 14 amino acids long. The CDR3 here is CASSEGQGGNTIYF. In DNA, the CDR3 is TGTGCCAGCAGTGAGGGACAGGGTGGAAACACCATATATTTT.

This clonotype occurred many times. The J gene is TRBJ1-6, the V gene TRBV28; 10 bases map to TRBD1. The CDR3 covers 14 residues. Germline V gives CDR1 MDHEN, CDR2 SYDVKM. J gave up 8 bases and V 4 bases, and 2 bases lay outside the gene matches. The CDR3 region has the DNA TGTGCCAGCAGTTCGGGACAGGGGTATTCACCCCTCCACTTT. It specifies CASSSGQGYSPLHF.

This clonotype came up many times. The chain uses TRBV9 and TRBJ2-7, with 7 bases fitting TRBD2. Unmatched junction bases numbered 14, after V lost 4 bases and J lost 1 base. The CDR3 contains 17 residues. In germline, CDR1 is SGDLS, CDR2 YYNGEE. The chain's CDR3 is CASSYSPGLPNSYEQYF. The CDR3 nucleotides are TGTGCCAGCAGCTATTCACCGGGACTACCAAATTCCTACGAGCAGTACTTC. Using reference TRBV9 and TRBJ2-7 for the parts outside the CDR3, the full variable domain is DSGVTQTPKHLITATGQRVTLRCSPRSGDLSVYWYQQSLDQGLQFLIQYYNGEERAKGNILERFSAQQFPDLHSELNLSSLELGDSALYFCASSYSPGLPNSYEQYFGPGTRLTVT.

This clonotype was detected many times. The gene calls are TRBV15 and TRBJ2-7; TRBD1 agrees at 7 bases. CDR1 is LNHNV and CDR2 is YYDKDF in the germline V gene (reference sequence). This CDR3 is built from 13 residues. Trimming at V came to 5 bases and at J to 3 bases, leaving 4 bases not matched to a gene. The CDR3 protein is CATSGDRVYEQYF. In nucleotides, the CDR3 is TGTGCCACCAGCGGCGACAGGGTCTACGAGCAGTACTTC.

The chain joins TRBV12-3 or TRBV12-4 to TRBJ1-5; TRBD1 might be the D (6 bases). V shed 0 bases and J shed 6 bases, with 9 bases lying between them. The CDR3 consists of 14 residues. As DNA, the CDR3 is TGTGCCAGCAGTTTAGCGCGGGGGCGTCAGCCCCAGCATTTT. The encoded protein is CASSLARGRQPQHF.

The chain couples TRBV2 to TRBJ2-4, with 9 bases aligning to TRBD1. Germline V gives CDR1 SNHLY, CDR2 FYNNEI. V gave up 5 bases and J gave up 0 bases; unmatched junction bases: 8. This CDR3 contains 17 residues. The CDR3 is CASSNDRGRVAKNIQYF. CDR3 DNA: TGTGCCAGCAGTAACGACAGGGGGAGAGTAGCCAAAAACATTCAGTACTTC.

This clonotype was seen repeatedly, ten times or more. The chain combines TRBV12-3 or TRBV12-4 with TRBJ2-1; 12 bases are shared with TRBD2. V lost 8 bases to trimming and J lost 14 bases; unmatched junction nucleotides: 13. The CDR3 runs to 14 residues. As DNA, the CDR3 is TGTGCCAGCGGCGGGACTAGCGGGTTCCCAAGGGAGTTCTTC. As protein: CASGGTSGFPREFF.

The V call is TRBV24-1, the J call TRBJ2-3; TRBD1 is a possible D gene (6 bases). The germline V and J ends were trimmed by 1 base and 2 bases, with 12 bases remaining between them. The germline V gene has CDR1 KGHDR and CDR2 SFDVKD. CDR3 length: 16 residues. Here the CDR3 DNA reads TGTGCCACCAGTGATTTAAGGGGGAAGAACACAGATACGCAGTATTTT. Translating it yields CATSDLRGKNTDTQYF.

This chain connects TRBV20-1 to TRBJ2-1, with 8 nucleotides matching TRBD2. The germline gives CDR1 DFQATT, CDR2 SNEGSKA (reference sequence). V lost 3 bases, J lost 5 bases, and 9 bases stayed unmatched. CDR3 length: 15 amino acids. CDR3 loop: CSASWLAGIDNEQFF. CDR3 DNA: TGCAGTGCTAGTTGGCTAGCGGGTATTGACAATGAGCAGTTCTTC.

At least ten counts were recorded for this clonotype. The chain couples TRBV12-3 or TRBV12-4 to TRBJ2-1; 14 bases align to TRBD2. V was clipped by 6 bases and J by 0 bases; unmatched bases: 7. The CDR3 runs to 18 residues. The CDR3 DNA reads as TGTGCCAGCAGCCCCGGGACTAGCGGGAGTGGCTCCTACAATGAGCAGTTCTTC. As protein: CASSPGTSGSGSYNEQFF.

The J gene is TRBJ2-5, the V gene TRBV3-1; 11 nucleotides match TRBD2. CDR3 size: 16 residues. V lost 1 base and J lost 7; bases outside the gene matches: 8. Germline lookup yields CDR1 LGHDT and CDR2 YNNKEL (reference sequence). The CDR3 DNA reads TGTGCCAGCAGCCAAGTAACTAGCGGGAGCGGAGTGACCCAGTACTTC. Translated: CASSQVTSGSGVTQYF.

This clonotype has ten or more counts. V and J are TRBV6-6 and TRBJ2-2, with 9 bases fitting TRBD2. Trimming cost V 6 bases and J 5 bases; bases outside gene matches: 10. The CDR3 extends over 16 amino acids. Germline CDR1 and CDR2: MNHNY and SVGAGI (reference sequence). CDR3 region: CASSAGGAGGTGELFF. CDR3 bases: TGTGCCAGCAGCGCCGGTGGTGCGGGAGGGACCGGGGAGCTGTTTTTT.

This clonotype was observed at least ten times. The chain couples TRBV7-3 to TRBJ2-1; D is unresolved. Germline loops: CDR1 SGHTA, CDR2 FQGTGA. This CDR3 contains 13 residues. V was pared by 2 bases and J by 9 bases, with 11 bases between. Here the CDR3 reads CASSLGRGTEQFF. The DNA for the CDR3 is TGTGCCAGCAGCTTAGGTCGAGGTACTGAGCAGTTCTTC.

This clonotype came up a few times. The J gene is TRBJ2-1, the V gene TRBV2; TRBD1 aligns across 10 bases. V gave up 6 bases and J gave up 3 bases; unmatched junction bases: 2. Germline V gene data show CDR1 as SNHLY and CDR2 as FYNNEI. The CDR3 runs 14 residues. The CDR3 nucleotides read TGTGCCAGCAGAAGGACAGGGGGCTACAATGAGCAGTTCTTC. This codes for CASRRTGGYNEQFF. The whole variable domain, filled in from reference TRBV2 and TRBJ2-1, reads EPEVTQTPSHQVTQMGQEVILRCVPISNHLYFYWYRQILGQKVEFLVSFYNNEISEKSEIFDDQFSVERPDGSNFTLKIRSTKLEDSAMYFCASRRTGGYNEQFFGPGTRLTVL.

In this sample, this clonotype turned up many times. J is TRBJ2-1 and V is TRBV5-1; D remains ambiguous. Trimming cost V 7 bases and J 7 bases, with 9 bases left between them. The CDR3 runs to 11 residues. Germline CDR1 and CDR2: SGHRS and YFSETQ. For the CDR3, the DNA is TGCGCCAGCGCCCAGGCGAATGAGCAGTTCTTC. Protein product: CASAQANEQFF.

This chain uses TRBV23-1 with TRBJ2-1, with D unresolved. TRBV23-1 is given ORF status, its function remaining uncertain. This CDR3 is 14 amino acids long. V lost 6 bases to trimming and J lost 0 bases, with 9 bases between them. CDR3 coding DNA: TGCGCCAGCAGACAGCAGAGCTCCTACAATGAGCAGTTCTTC. It is translated as CASRQQSSYNEQFF.

This clonotype was seen repeatedly, ten times or more. V is TRBV15 and J is TRBJ2-5; D perhaps matches TRBD2 (5 bases). V dropped 1 base and J dropped 4 bases, with 16 bases sitting between them. The CDR3 is 16 residues long. From germline, CDR1 is LNHNV and CDR2 YYDKDF (reference sequence). The CDR3 region has the DNA TGTGCCACCAGCAGAGCCCCCGGGGAAACCGGAGAGACCCAGTACTTC. Translating it yields CATSRAPGETGETQYF.

In this sample, this clonotype turned up many times. The chain carries TRBV27 and TRBJ2-1, with a tentative D call TRBD2 (5 bases). V dropped 5 bases and J dropped 5 bases, with 10 bases sitting between them. Germline CDR1 and CDR2: MNHEY and SMNVEV (reference sequence). This CDR3 comprises 13 residues. In DNA, the CDR3 is TGTGCCAGCAGTCAAGCGGTAAACAATGAGCAGTTCTTC. Translating it yields CASSQAVNNEQFF.

V is TRBV25-1 and J is TRBJ1-3; tentatively, D is TRBD1 (6 bases). Trimming cost V 0 bases and J 2 bases, with 8 bases left between them. The germline V gene has CDR1 MGHDK and CDR2 SYGVNS. The CDR3 contains 15 residues. For the CDR3, the DNA is TGTGCCAGCAGTGAATATTCAGGGGCTGGAAACACCATATATTTT. Protein product: CASSEYSGAGNTIYF.

Ten or more counts support this clonotype. The chain carries TRBV12-3 or TRBV12-4 and TRBJ2-4; the D gene is possibly TRBD2 (5 bases). This CDR3 comprises 14 residues. With 6 bases removed from V and 0 bases from J, the gap between germline ends came to 9 bases. The CDR3 sequence is CASRKRTAKNIQYF. CDR3 DNA sequence: TGTGCCAGCAGGAAGCGGACAGCCAAAAACATTCAGTACTTC.

The J gene is TRBJ2-1, the V gene TRBV20-1; 8 nucleotides align to TRBD2. Unmatched junction bases numbered 10, after V lost 5 bases and J lost 4 bases. CDR1 is DFQATT, CDR2 SNEGSKA, per germline (reference sequence). CDR3 length: 15 residues. In nucleotides, the CDR3 is TGCAGTGCTGAGGGTCGCGGGAGGCCATACAATGAGCAGTTCTTC. Encoded protein: CSAEGRGRPYNEQFF.

This clonotype was seen ten or more times. The rearrangement joins TRBV15 to TRBJ2-3; TRBD1 agrees at 9 bases. The CDR3 runs to 18 residues. The V and J ends lost 3 bases and 2 bases, in that order; junction bases with no gene match: 12. Germline CDR1 and CDR2: LNHNV and YYDKDF (reference sequence). The CDR3 region is CATSRDRVGTGLTDTQYF. The CDR3 nucleotides are TGTGCCACCAGCAGGGATCGCGTCGGGACAGGGCTCACAGATACGCAGTATTTT.

The chain employs TRBV7-3 and TRBJ2-1, with 8 bases identical to TRBD2. The V gene end was trimmed by 7 bases and the J gene end by 5 bases; junction bases not matched to a gene: 7. The CDR3 loop spans 14 amino acids. The germline V gene has CDR1 SGHTA and CDR2 FQGTGA. In nucleotides, the CDR3 is TGTGCCAGCACCCGGGGGGGCCGCGACAATGAGCAGTTCTTC. It specifies CASTRGGRDNEQFF.